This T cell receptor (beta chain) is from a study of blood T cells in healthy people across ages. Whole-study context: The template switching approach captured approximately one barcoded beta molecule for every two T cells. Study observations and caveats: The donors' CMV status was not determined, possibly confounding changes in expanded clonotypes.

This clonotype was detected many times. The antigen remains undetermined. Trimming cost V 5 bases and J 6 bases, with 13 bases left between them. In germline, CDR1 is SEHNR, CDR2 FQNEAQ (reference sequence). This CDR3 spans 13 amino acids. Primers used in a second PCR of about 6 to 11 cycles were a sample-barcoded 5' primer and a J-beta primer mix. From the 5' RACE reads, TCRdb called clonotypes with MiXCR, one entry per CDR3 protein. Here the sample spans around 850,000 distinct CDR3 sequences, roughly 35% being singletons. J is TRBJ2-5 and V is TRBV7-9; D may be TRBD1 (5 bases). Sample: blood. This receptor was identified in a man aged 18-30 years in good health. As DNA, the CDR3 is TGTGCCAGCAGCCTAGGACAATCGAAGACCCAGTACTTC. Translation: CASSLGQSKTQYF.